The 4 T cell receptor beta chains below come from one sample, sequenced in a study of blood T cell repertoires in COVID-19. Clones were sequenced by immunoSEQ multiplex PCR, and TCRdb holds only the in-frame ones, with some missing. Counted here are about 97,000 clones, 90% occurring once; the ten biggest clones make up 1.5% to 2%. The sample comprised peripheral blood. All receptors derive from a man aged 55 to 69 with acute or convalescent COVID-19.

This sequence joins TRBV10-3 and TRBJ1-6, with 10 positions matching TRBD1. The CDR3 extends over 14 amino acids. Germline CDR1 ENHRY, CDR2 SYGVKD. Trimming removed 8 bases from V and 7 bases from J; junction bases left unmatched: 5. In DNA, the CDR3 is TGTGCCATCGCCCCGGGACAGGGGAATTCACCCCTCCACTTT. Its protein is CAIAPGQGNSPLHF.

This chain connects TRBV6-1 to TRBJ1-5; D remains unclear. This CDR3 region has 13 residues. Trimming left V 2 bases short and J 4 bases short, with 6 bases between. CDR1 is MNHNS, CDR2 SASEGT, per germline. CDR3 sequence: CASSESGNQPQHF. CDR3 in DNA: TGTGCCAGCAGTGAAAGCGGGAATCAGCCCCAGCATTTT.

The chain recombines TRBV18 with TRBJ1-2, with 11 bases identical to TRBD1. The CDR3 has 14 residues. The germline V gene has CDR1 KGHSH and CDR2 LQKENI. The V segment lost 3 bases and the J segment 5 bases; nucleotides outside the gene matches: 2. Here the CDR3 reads CASSPDRGPYGYTF. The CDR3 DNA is TGTGCCAGCTCACCGGACAGGGGGCCGTATGGCTACACCTTC.

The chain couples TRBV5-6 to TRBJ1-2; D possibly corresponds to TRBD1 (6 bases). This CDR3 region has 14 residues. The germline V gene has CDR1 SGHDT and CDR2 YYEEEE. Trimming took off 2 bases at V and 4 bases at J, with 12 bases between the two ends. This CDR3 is CASSFSRTAYGYTF. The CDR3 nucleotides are TGTGCCAGCAGCTTCTCCCGGACAGCCTATGGCTACACCTTC.